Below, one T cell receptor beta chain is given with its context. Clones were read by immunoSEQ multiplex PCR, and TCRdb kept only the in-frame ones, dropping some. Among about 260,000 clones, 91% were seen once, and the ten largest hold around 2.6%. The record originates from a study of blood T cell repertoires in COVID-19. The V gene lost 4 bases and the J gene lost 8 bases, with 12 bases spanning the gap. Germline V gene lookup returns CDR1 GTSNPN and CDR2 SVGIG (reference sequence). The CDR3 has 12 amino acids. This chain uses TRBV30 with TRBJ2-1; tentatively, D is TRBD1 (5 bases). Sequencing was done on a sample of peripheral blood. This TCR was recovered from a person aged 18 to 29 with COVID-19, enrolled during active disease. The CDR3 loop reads CAWKAGMDEQFF. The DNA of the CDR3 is TGTGCCTGGAAGGCAGGGATGGATGAGCAGTTCTTC.